These T cell receptor beta chains were read from a single sample in a study of blood T cell repertoires in COVID-19. TCRdb keeps only in-frame clones here, not all; method: immunoSEQ multiplex PCR. The sample shows over 85,000 clones, approximately 90% of them seen only once. Sequencing was performed on peripheral blood. The receptors were sampled from a man in his forties or fifties with active COVID-19. Both conserved end residues are part of each CDR3. Fields, in order: D gene, J gene, V gene, clone size, CDR3 protein, CDR3 DNA. A D gene is named only where the DNA matches it firmly. Clone size appears in some rows only: once, few, many, or a class for an expanded clone.

D gene: TRBD2
J gene: TRBJ2-5
V gene: TRBV4-2
clone size: NA
CDR3 protein: CASSQVGSGGSSPMGTQYF
CDR3 DNA: TGTGCCAGCAGCCAAGTTGGGAGCGGGGGGTCCTCCCCGATGGGGACCCAGTACTTC

D gene: TRBD2
J gene: TRBJ2-2
V gene: TRBV19
clone size: NA
CDR3 protein: CASSVRRGGGTGELFF
CDR3 DNA: TGTGCCAGTAGTGTCAGGCGGGGGGGCGGAACCGGGGAGCTGTTTTTT

D gene: TRBD1
J gene: TRBJ1-1
V gene: TRBV10-3
clone size: NA
CDR3 protein: CAISESQGGEGAFF
CDR3 DNA: TGTGCCATCAGTGAGTCGCAGGGGGGCGAAGGGGCTTTCTTT

D gene: TRBD1
J gene: TRBJ1-2
V gene: TRBV5-6
clone size: NA
CDR3 protein: CASTRRQGAQGYTF
CDR3 DNA: TGTGCCAGCACCAGGAGGCAGGGGGCTCAGGGCTACACCTTC

D gene: TRBD2
J gene: TRBJ2-1
V gene: TRBV5-6
clone size: NA
CDR3 protein: CASSPNGGVNEQFF
CDR3 DNA: TGTGCCAGCAGCCCAAATGGGGGGGTGAATGAGCAGTTCTTC

D gene: NA
J gene: TRBJ2-1
V gene: TRBV9
clone size: few
CDR3 protein: CASSVVSGGRYNEQFF
CDR3 DNA: TGTGCCAGCAGCGTAGTATCAGGGGGGCGTTACAATGAGCAGTTCTTC

D gene: NA
J gene: TRBJ1-1
V gene: TRBV29-1
clone size: NA
CDR3 protein: CSVALRGGPREAFF
CDR3 DNA: TGCAGCGTCGCATTAAGGGGGGGGCCTCGTGAAGCTTTCTTT

D gene: TRBD2
J gene: TRBJ2-5
V gene: TRBV3-1/TRBV3-2
clone size: NA
CDR3 protein: CASSQGLAGGAQETQYF
CDR3 DNA: TGTGCCAGCAGCCAAGGGCTAGCGGGGGGTGCCCAAGAGACCCAGTACTTC

D gene: TRBD2
J gene: TRBJ2-2
V gene: TRBV7-3
clone size: few
CDR3 protein: CASSLSGAGAVDAANTGELFF
CDR3 DNA: TGTGCCAGCAGCTTATCGGGAGCGGGGGCGGTAGACGCCGCGAACACCGGGGAGCTGTTTTTT

D gene: TRBD1
J gene: TRBJ2-5
V gene: TRBV5-5
clone size: NA
CDR3 protein: CASSWRQGQETQYF
CDR3 DNA: TGTGCCAGCAGCTGGAGACAGGGACAAGAGACCCAGTACTTC

D gene: TRBD2
J gene: TRBJ2-7
V gene: TRBV6-5
clone size: NA
CDR3 protein: CASSFLAGPAEQYF
CDR3 DNA: TGTGCCAGCAGTTTTTTAGCGGGCCCTGCCGAGCAGTACTTC

D gene: TRBD2
J gene: TRBJ2-5
V gene: TRBV27
clone size: NA
CDR3 protein: CASSFSGRVQETQYF
CDR3 DNA: TGTGCCAGCAGTTTTAGCGGGAGGGTCCAAGAGACCCAGTACTTC

D gene: NA
J gene: TRBJ2-3
V gene: TRBV6-2/TRBV6-3
clone size: NA
CDR3 protein: CASSYSKHQSTDTQYF
CDR3 DNA: TGTGCCAGCAGTTACTCGAAACACCAGAGCACAGATACGCAGTATTTT

D gene: NA
J gene: TRBJ1-1
V gene: TRBV5-4
clone size: few
CDR3 protein: CASSLYAVRTEAFF
CDR3 DNA: TGTGCCAGCAGCTTGTACGCGGTGCGGACTGAAGCTTTCTTT

D gene: NA
J gene: TRBJ1-5
V gene: TRBV2
clone size: NA
CDR3 protein: CASRISSGNQPQHF
CDR3 DNA: TGTGCCAGCAGAATTAGTTCGGGCAATCAGCCCCAGCATTTT

D gene: TRBD1
J gene: TRBJ1-1
V gene: TRBV4-2
clone size: NA
CDR3 protein: CASSQDTGGNTEAFF
CDR3 DNA: TGTGCCAGCAGCCAAGATACAGGGGGAAACACTGAAGCTTTCTTT

D gene: NA
J gene: TRBJ2-3
V gene: TRBV3-1/TRBV3-2
clone size: NA
CDR3 protein: CASGRNPADTQYF
CDR3 DNA: TGTGCCAGCGGGAGGAACCCCGCGGATACGCAGTATTTT

D gene: TRBD1
J gene: TRBJ2-6
V gene: TRBV5-1
clone size: NA
CDR3 protein: CASSLGQGSRGANVLTF
CDR3 DNA: TGCGCCAGCAGCTTGGGACAGGGATCGCGCGGGGCCAACGTCCTGACTTTC

D gene: NA
J gene: TRBJ1-2
V gene: TRBV3-1/TRBV3-2
clone size: NA
CDR3 protein: CASSQDGGGAAVGYGYTF
CDR3 DNA: TGTGCCAGCAGCCAAGATGGTGGGGGGGCTGCCGTTGGCTATGGCTACACCTTC

D gene: TRBD1
J gene: TRBJ1-2
V gene: TRBV18
clone size: NA
CDR3 protein: CASSPGTGVYGYTF
CDR3 DNA: TGTGCCAGCTCTCCCGGGACAGGAGTCTATGGCTACACCTTC

D gene: TRBD1
J gene: TRBJ1-2
V gene: TRBV7-9
clone size: NA
CDR3 protein: CASSPSDRGAYGYTF
CDR3 DNA: TGTGCCAGCAGCCCGTCGGACAGGGGCGCCTATGGCTACACCTTC

D gene: NA
J gene: TRBJ2-7
V gene: TRBV18
clone size: NA
CDR3 protein: CASSPPGSGASSYEQYF
CDR3 DNA: TGTGCCAGCTCACCACCGGGCTCAGGGGCGAGCTCCTACGAGCAGTACTTC

D gene: TRBD2
J gene: TRBJ2-7
V gene: TRBV6-6
clone size: NA
CDR3 protein: CASSPAASGGAEYF
CDR3 DNA: TGTGCCAGCAGCCCCGCGGCTAGCGGGGGGGCGGAATACTTC

D gene: NA
J gene: TRBJ2-2
V gene: TRBV25-1
clone size: NA
CDR3 protein: CASSEYGNTGELFF
CDR3 DNA: TGTGCCAGCAGTGAATACGGGAACACCGGGGAGCTGTTTTTT

D gene: TRBD1
J gene: TRBJ2-2
V gene: TRBV6-6
clone size: NA
CDR3 protein: CASSRIRTGRDTGELFF
CDR3 DNA: TGTGCCAGCAGTCGAATAAGGACAGGCCGGGACACCGGGGAGCTGTTTTTT

D gene: NA
J gene: TRBJ1-2
V gene: TRBV12-3/TRBV12-4
clone size: NA
CDR3 protein: CASSLWGTGYTF
CDR3 DNA: TGTGCCAGCAGTTTATGGGGCACTGGCTACACCTTC

D gene: TRBD1
J gene: TRBJ1-1
V gene: TRBV19
clone size: once
CDR3 protein: CASSTRQGGGDTEAFF
CDR3 DNA: TGTGCCAGTAGTACCCGACAGGGCGGTGGGGATACTGAAGCTTTCTTT

D gene: NA
J gene: TRBJ1-3
V gene: TRBV29-1
clone size: NA
CDR3 protein: CSVDEGPIGQPYYGTGNTIYF
CDR3 DNA: TGCAGCGTTGATGAAGGGCCAATCGGACAGCCATATTACGGGACTGGAAACACCATATATTTT

D gene: TRBD2
J gene: TRBJ2-7
V gene: TRBV6-6
clone size: NA
CDR3 protein: CASSSLADTYEQYF
CDR3 DNA: TGTGCCAGCAGTTCTCTAGCGGACACCTACGAGCAGTACTTC

D gene: TRBD1
J gene: TRBJ1-4
V gene: TRBV24-1
clone size: NA
CDR3 protein: CATSDLPQGQNEKLFF
CDR3 DNA: TGTGCCACCAGTGATTTGCCACAGGGGCAAAATGAAAAACTGTTTTTT

D gene: NA
J gene: TRBJ2-5
V gene: TRBV5-4
clone size: NA
CDR3 protein: CASRGQRQETQYF
CDR3 DNA: TGTGCCAGCAGAGGACAGAGACAAGAGACCCAGTACTTC